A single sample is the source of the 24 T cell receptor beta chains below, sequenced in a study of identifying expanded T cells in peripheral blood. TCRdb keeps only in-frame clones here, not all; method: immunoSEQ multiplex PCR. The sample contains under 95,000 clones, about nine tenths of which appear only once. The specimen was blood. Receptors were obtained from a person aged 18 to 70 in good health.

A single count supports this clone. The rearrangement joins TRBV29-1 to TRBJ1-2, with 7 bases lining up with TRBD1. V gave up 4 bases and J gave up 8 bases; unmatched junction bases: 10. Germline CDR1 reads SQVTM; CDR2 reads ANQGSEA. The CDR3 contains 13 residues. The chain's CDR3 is CSVVGQSSWGYTF. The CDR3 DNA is TGCAGCGTTGTGGGACAGAGTTCTTGGGGCTACACCTTC. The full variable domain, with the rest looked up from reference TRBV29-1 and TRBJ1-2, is SAVISQKPSRDICQRGTSLTIQCQVDSQVTMMFWYRQQPGQSLTLIATANQGSEATYESGFVIDKFPISRPNLTFSTLTVSNMSPEDSSIYLCSVVGQSSWGYTFGSGTRLTVV.

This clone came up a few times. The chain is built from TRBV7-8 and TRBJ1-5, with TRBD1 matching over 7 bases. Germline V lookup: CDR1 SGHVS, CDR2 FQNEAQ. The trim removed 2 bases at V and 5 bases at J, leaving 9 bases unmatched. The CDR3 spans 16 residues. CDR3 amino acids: CASSLRPQGMDQPQHF. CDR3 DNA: TGTGCCAGCAGCTTAAGGCCACAGGGGATGGATCAGCCCCAGCATTTT. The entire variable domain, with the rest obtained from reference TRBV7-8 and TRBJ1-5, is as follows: GAGVSQSPRYKVAKRGQDVALRCDPISGHVSLFWYQQALGQGPEFLTYFQNEAQLDKSGLPSDRFFAERPEGSVSTLKIQRTQQEDSAVYLCASSLRPQGMDQPQHFGDGTRLSIL.

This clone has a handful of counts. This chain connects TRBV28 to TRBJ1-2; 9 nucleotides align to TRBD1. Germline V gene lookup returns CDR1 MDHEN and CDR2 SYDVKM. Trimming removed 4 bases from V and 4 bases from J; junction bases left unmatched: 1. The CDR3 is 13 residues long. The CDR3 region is CASSYRGPYGYTF. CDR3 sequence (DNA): TGTGCCAGCAGTTACAGGGGGCCCTATGGCTACACCTTC.

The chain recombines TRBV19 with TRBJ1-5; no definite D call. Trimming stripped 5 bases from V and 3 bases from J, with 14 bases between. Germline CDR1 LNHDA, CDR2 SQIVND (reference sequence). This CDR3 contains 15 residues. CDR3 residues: CASSPVLDSNQPQHF. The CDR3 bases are TGTGCCAGTAGTCCTGTTTTGGATTCCAATCAGCCCCAGCATTTT.

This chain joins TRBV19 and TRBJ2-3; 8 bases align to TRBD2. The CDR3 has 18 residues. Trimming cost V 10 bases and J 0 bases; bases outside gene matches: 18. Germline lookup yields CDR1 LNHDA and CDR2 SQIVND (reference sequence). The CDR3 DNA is TGTGCCACGCAGCCTCGTACAACTTCTAGCGGGAGCACAGATACGCAGTATTTT. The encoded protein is CATQPRTTSSGSTDTQYF. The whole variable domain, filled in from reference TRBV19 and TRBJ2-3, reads DGGITQSPKYLFRKEGQNVTLSCEQNLNHDAMYWYRQDPGQGLRLIYYSQIVNDFQKGDIAEGYSVSREKKESFPLTVTSAQKNPTAFYLCATQPRTTSSGSTDTQYFGPGTRLTVL.

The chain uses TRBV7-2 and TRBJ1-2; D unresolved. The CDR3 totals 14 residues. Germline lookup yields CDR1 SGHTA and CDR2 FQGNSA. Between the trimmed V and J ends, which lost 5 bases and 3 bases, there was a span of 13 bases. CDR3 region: CASSVGTKDYGYTF. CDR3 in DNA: TGTGCCAGCAGCGTCGGTACCAAGGACTATGGCTACACCTTC. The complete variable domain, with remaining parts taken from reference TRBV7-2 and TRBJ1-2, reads GAGVSQSPSNKVTEKGKDVELRCDPISGHTALYWYRQSLGQGLEFLIYFQGNSAPDKSGLPSDRFSAERTGGSVSTLTIQRTQQEDSAVYLCASSVGTKDYGYTFGSGTRLTVV.

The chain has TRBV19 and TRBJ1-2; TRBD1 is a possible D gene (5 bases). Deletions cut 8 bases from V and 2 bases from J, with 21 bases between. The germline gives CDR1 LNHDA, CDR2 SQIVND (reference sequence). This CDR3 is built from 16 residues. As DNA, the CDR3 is TGTGCCAGTTCCAGGAAAGGGGCAGTTCCCAACTATGGCTACACCTTC. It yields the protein CASSRKGAVPNYGYTF.

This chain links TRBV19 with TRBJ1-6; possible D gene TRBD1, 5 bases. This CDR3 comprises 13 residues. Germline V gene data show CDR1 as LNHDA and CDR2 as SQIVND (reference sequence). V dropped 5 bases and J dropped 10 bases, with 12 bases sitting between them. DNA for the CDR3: TGTGCCAGTAGTGAGAGGGGAGGATCACCCCTCCACTTT. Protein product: CASSERGGSPLHF.

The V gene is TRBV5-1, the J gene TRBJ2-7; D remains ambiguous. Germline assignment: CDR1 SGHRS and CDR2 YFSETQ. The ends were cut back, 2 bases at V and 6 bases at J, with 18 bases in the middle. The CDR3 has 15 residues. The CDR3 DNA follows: TGCGCCAGCAGCTTCCAGTTTAGCTCGTCAGGCGAGCAGTACTTC. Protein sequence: CASSFQFSSSGEQYF.

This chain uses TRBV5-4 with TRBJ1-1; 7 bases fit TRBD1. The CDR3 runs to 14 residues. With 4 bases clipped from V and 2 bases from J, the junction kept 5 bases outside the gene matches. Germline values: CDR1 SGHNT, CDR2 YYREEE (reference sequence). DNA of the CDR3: TGTGCCAGCAGCGACCGACAGGGAAACACTGAAGCTTTCTTT. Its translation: CASSDRQGNTEAFF.

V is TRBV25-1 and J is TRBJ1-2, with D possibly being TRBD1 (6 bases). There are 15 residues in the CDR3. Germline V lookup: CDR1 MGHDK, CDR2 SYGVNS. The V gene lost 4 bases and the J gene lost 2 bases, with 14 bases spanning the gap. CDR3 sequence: CASSGGEGGNYGYTF. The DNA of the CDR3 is TGTGCCAGCAGTGGGGGTGAGGGGGGCAACTATGGCTACACCTTC.

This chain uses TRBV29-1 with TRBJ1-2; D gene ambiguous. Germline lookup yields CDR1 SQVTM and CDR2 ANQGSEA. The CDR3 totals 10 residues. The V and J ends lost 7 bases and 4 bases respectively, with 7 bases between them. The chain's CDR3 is CSADVYGYTF. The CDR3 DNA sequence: TGCAGCGCGGACGTCTATGGCTACACCTTC.

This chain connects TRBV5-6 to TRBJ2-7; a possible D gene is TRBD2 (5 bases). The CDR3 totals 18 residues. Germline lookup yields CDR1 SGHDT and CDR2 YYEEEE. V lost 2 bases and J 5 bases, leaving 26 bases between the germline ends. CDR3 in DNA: TGTGCCAGCAGCTTTCGACTCCAGCTAGCAAACGTAAAGGACGAGCAGTACTTC. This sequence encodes CASSFRLQLANVKDEQYF.

The CDR3 sequence is CASSVQGRHEQYF. Written as DNA, the CDR3 is TGTGCCAGCAGTGTTCAGGGGAGGCACGAGCAGTACTTC. This rearrangement joins TRBV2 to TRBJ2-7; D tentatively fits TRBD1 or TRBD2 (6 bases each). Germline CDR1 SNHLY, CDR2 FYNNEI. The V end lost 4 bases, the J end lost 5 bases, and 12 bases lay between the germline ends. CDR3 length equals 13 residues.

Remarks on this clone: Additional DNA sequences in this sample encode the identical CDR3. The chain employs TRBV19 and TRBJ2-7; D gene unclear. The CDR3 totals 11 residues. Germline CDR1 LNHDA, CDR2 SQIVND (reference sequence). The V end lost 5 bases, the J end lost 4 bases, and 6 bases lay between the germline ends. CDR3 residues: CASSSRYEQYF. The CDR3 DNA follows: TGTGCCAGTAGTTCACGATACGAGCAGTACTTC.

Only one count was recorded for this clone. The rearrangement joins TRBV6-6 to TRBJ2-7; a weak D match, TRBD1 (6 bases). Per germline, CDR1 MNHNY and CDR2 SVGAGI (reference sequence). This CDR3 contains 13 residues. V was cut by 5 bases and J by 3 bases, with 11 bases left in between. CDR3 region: CASSTGHLYEQYF. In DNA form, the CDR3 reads TGTGCCAGCAGTACGGGACACCTCTACGAGCAGTACTTC.

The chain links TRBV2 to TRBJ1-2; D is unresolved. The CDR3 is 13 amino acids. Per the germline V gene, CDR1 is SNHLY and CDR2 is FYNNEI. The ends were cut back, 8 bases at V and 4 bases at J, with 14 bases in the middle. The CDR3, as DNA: TGTGCCAGCGTCTTTGAGGGCTTCTATGGCTACACCTTC. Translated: CASVFEGFYGYTF.

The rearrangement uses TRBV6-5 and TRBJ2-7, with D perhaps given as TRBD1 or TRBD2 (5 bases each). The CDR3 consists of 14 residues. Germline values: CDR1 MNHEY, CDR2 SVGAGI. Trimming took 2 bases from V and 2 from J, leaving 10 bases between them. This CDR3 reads CASSYDVGPYEQYF. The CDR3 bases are TGTGCCAGCAGTTACGACGTGGGACCCTACGAGCAGTACTTC.

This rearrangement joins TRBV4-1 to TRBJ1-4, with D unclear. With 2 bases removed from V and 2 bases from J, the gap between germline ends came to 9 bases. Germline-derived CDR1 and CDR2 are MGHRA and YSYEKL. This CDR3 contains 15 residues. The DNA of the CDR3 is TGCGCCAGCAGCCAATATTATTCCACTAATGAAAAACTGTTTTTT. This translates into CASSQYYSTNEKLFF.

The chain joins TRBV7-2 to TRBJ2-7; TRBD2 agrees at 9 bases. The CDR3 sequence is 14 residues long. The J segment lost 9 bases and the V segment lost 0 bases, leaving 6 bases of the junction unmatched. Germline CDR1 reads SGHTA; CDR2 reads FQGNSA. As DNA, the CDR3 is TGTGCCAGCAGCTTAGCGGCTAGCGGGGTGGGGCAGTACTTC. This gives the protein CASSLAASGVGQYF. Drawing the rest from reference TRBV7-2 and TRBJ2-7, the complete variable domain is GAGVSQSPSNKVTEKGKDVELRCDPISGHTALYWYRQSLGQGLEFLIYFQGNSAPDKSGLPSDRFSAERTGGSVSTLTIQRTQQEDSAVYLCASSLAASGVGQYFGPGTRLTVT.

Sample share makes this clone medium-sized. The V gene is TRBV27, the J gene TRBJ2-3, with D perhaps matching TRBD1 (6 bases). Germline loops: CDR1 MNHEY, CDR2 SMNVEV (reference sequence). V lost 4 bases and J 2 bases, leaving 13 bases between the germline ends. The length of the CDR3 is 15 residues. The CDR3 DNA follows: TGTGCCAGCAGTTGGGGGCATGGCCCCACAGATACGCAGTATTTT. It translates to CASSWGHGPTDTQYF.

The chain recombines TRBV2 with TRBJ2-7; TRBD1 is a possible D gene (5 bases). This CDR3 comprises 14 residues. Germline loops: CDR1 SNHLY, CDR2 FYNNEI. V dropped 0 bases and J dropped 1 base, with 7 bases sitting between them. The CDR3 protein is CASSEARVSYEQYF. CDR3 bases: TGTGCCAGCAGTGAAGCCAGGGTTTCCTACGAGCAGTACTTC.

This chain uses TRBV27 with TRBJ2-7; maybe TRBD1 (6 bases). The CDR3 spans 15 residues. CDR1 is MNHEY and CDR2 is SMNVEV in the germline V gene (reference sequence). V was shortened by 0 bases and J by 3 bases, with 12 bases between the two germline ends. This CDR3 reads CASSLSAGEIYEQYF. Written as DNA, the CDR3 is TGTGCCAGCAGTTTATCGGCAGGGGAAATCTACGAGCAGTACTTC.

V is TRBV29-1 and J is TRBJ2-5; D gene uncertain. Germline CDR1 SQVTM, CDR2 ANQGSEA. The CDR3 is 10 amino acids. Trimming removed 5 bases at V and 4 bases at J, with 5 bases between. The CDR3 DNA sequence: TGCAGCGTTAGGAGAGAGACCCAGTACTTC. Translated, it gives CSVRRETQYF.